This T cell receptor (beta chain) stems from a study of lung T cells in sarcoidosis with Löfgren's syndrome. As regards this clonotype: Its antigen is as yet unknown. An end of the junction differs from the germline gene, which may be a read error.

One entry per CDR3 protein, called by TCRdb with MiXCR from the reads. The sample includes more than 50,000 distinct CDR3 sequences, around 20% seen only once; the top ten take about 2.3%. This CDR3 is built from 15 residues. The germline V gene has CDR1 MNHNS and CDR2 SASEGT. Study findings and constraints: Löfgren's syndrome patients reportedly showed greatest TRAV12-1 and TRBV2 expansion versus controls. TRAV12-1 preferentially paired with TRBV2, with homologous CDR3s.

The V gene is TRBV6-1, the J gene TRBJ1-5, with D possibly being TRBD1 (6 bases). The sequence derives from a human donor with sarcoidosis (Löfgren's syndrome or another form), or a control subject (not recorded which). The sequencing input was CD4+ T cells from PBMCs. CDR3: CASSLRQGFNRPQHF. CDR3 nucleotide sequence: TGTGCCAGCAGTTTAAGGCAGGGGTTTAATCGGCCCCAGCATTTT.